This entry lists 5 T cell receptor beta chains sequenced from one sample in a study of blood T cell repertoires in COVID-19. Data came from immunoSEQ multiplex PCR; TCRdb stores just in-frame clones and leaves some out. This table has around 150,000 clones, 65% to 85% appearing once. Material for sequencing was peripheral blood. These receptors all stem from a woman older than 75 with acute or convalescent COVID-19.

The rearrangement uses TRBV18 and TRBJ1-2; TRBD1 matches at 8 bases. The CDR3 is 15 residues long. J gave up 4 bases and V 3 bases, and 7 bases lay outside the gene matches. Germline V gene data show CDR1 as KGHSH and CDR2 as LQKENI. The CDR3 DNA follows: TGTGCCAGCTCACCTGAGACAGGGGAGAGCTATGGCTACACCTTC. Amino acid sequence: CASSPETGESYGYTF.

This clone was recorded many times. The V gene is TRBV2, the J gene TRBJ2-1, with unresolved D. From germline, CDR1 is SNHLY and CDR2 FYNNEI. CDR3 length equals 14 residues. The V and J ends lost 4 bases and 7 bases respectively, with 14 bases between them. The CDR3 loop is CASSGVLTTNEQFF. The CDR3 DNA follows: TGTGCCAGCAGTGGGGTGCTTACGACTAATGAGCAGTTCTTC.

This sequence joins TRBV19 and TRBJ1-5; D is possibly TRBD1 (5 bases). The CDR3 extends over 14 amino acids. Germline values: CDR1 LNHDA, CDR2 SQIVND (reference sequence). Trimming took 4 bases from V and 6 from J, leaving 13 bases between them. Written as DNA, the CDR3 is TGTGCCAGTAGTACCGAGGGGAGGTTTCAGCCCCAGCATTTT. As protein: CASSTEGRFQPQHF.

The CDR3 sequence: CASKFSGTGVYEQYF. The DNA of the CDR3 is TGCGCCAGCAAGTTCAGCGGGACGGGGGTCTACGAGCAGTACTTC. The chain carries TRBV5-1 and TRBJ2-7, with 7 bases identical to TRBD2. V gave up 6 bases and J gave up 3 bases; unmatched junction bases: 12. The CDR3 is made up of 15 amino acids. Germline lookup yields CDR1 SGHRS and CDR2 YFSETQ.

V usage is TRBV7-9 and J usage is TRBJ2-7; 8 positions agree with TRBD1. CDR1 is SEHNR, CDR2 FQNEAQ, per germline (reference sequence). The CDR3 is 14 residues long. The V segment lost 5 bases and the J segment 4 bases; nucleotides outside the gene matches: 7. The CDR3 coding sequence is TGTGCCAGCAGCGACGACAGGGGCCCTTACGAGCAGTACTTC. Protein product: CASSDDRGPYEQYF.